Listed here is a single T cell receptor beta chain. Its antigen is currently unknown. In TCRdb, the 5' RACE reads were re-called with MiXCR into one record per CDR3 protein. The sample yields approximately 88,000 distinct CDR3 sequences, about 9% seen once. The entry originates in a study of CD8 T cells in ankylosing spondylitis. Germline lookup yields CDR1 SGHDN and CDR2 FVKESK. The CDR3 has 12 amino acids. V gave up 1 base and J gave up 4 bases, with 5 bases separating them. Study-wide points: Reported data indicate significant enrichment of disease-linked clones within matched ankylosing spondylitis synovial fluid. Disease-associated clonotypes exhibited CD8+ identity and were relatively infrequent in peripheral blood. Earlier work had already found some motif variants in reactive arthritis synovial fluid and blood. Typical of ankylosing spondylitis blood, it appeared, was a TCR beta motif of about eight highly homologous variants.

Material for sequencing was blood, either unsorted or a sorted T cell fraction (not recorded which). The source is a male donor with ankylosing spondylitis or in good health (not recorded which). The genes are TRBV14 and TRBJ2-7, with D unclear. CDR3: CASSQGEYEQYF. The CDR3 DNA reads TGTGCCAGCAGCCAAGGAGAATACGAGCAGTACTTC.